The 26 T cell receptor beta chains below all came from one sample that was sequenced in a study of cytomegalovirus exposure and HLA in healthy donors. Amplification used 60 Vbeta primers and 13 Jbeta primers. TCRdb's table, derived via immunoSEQ multiplex PCR, lists solely in-frame clones and lacks some. This repertoire shows about 150,000 clones, roughly 75% found once; its top ten account for about 11%. The sequenced material came from PBMCs. These receptors all come from a man younger than 35 in good health and CMV-seropositive.

The chain has TRBV28 and TRBJ2-7; 9 nucleotides match TRBD1. Unmatched junction bases numbered 2, after V lost 11 bases and J lost 0 bases. This CDR3 comprises 12 residues. Germline CDR1 and CDR2: MDHEN and SYDVKM. CDR3: CAWGQGSYEQYF. CDR3 nucleotides: TGTGCCTGGGGACAGGGCTCCTACGAGCAGTACTTC. The full variable domain, completed using reference TRBV28 and TRBJ2-7, is DVKVTQSSRYLVKRTGEKVFLECVQDMDHENMFWYRQDPGLGLRLIYFSYDVKMKEKGDIPEGYSVSREKKERFSLILESASTNQTSMYLCAWGQGSYEQYFGPGTRLTVT.

The chain combines TRBV5-5 with TRBJ2-7; D might be TRBD1 (8 bases). From germline, CDR1 is SGHKS and CDR2 YYEKEE (reference sequence). The CDR3 is 15 amino acids. Trimming removed 3 bases at V and 3 bases at J, with 16 bases between. The CDR3 DNA sequence: TGTGCCAGCAGCTGGACAGGGCCGGGGGGCTACGAGCAGTACTTC. Its translation is CASSWTGPGGYEQYF.

The genes are TRBV5-4 and TRBJ2-1; 10 bases map to TRBD2. Trimming cost V 3 bases and J 8 bases; bases outside gene matches: 5. The CDR3 spans 14 residues. Germline V gives CDR1 SGHNT, CDR2 YYREEE (reference sequence). The CDR3, as DNA: TGTGCCAGCAGCTCTAGCGGGAGAACCGATGAGCAGTTCTTC. Translation gives CASSSSGRTDEQFF. Variable domain in full (rest from reference TRBV5-4 and TRBJ2-1): ETGVTQSPTHLIKTRGQQVTLRCSSQSGHNTVSWYQQALGQGPQFIFQYYREEENGRGNFPPRFSGLQFPNYSSELNVNALELDDSALYLCASSSSGRTDEQFFGPGTRLTVL.

The CDR3 bases are TGTGCCAGCAGCTTGGGAGGGGGTCTTGATGGCTACACCTTC. Amino acid sequence: CASSLGGGLDGYTF. The chain uses TRBV7-9 and TRBJ1-2; a weak D match, TRBD1 (6 bases). The CDR3 is made up of 14 amino acids. The V and J ends lost 3 bases and 6 bases respectively, with 14 bases between them. Germline CDR1 is SEHNR and CDR2 is FQNEAQ (reference sequence).

The V and J genes are TRBV25-1 and TRBJ2-2; 8 bases are a match to TRBD1. CDR1 is MGHDK and CDR2 is SYGVNS in the germline V gene. Unmatched junction bases numbered 5, after V lost 3 bases and J lost 2 bases. This CDR3 comprises 16 residues. CDR3: CASSDPGQGNTGELFF. The CDR3 nucleotides are TGTGCCAGCAGTGACCCCGGACAGGGCAACACCGGGGAGCTGTTTTTT. The full variable domain, in which reference TRBV25-1 and TRBJ2-2 provide the parts outside the CDR3, is EADIYQTPRYLVIGTGKKITLECSQTMGHDKMYWYQQDPGMELHLIHYSYGVNSTEKGDLSSESTVSRIRTEHFPLTLESARPSHTSQYLCASSDPGQGNTGELFFGEGSRLTVL.

This clone is a singleton in its sample. The V gene is TRBV5-1, the J gene TRBJ2-3; the D gene is possibly TRBD2 (5 bases). Between the trimmed V and J ends, which lost 0 bases and 14 bases, there was a span of 19 bases. CDR3 length: 14 amino acids. Germline CDR1 reads SGHRS; CDR2 reads YFSETQ. The CDR3 sequence is CASSLEPQTMDRYF. The CDR3 DNA reads as TGCGCCAGCAGCTTGGAGCCCCAGACTATGGACCGGTATTTT.

This clone was detected a few times. The chain has TRBV5-1 and TRBJ2-1, with 16 bases matching TRBD2. This CDR3 comprises 19 residues. In germline, CDR1 is SGHRS, CDR2 YFSETQ. V trimming: 3 bases; J trimming: 5 bases; junction bases outside the gene matches: 11. The CDR3 region has the DNA TGCGCCAGCAGCTGGGGACTAGCGGGAGGGCCCTCCAACCACAATGAGCAGTTCTTC. Encoded protein: CASSWGLAGGPSNHNEQFF.

This chain connects TRBV7-9 to TRBJ2-3, with D unresolved. The CDR3 is 16 residues long. V dropped 4 bases and J dropped 3 bases, with 17 bases sitting between them. Germline values: CDR1 SEHNR, CDR2 FQNEAQ (reference sequence). In nucleotides, the CDR3 is TGTGCCAGCAGCTCGTTGCTGAGAGCCCCTACAGATACGCAGTATTTT. This gives the protein CASSSLLRAPTDTQYF. Filled out from reference TRBV7-9 and TRBJ2-3, the complete variable domain reads DTGVSQNPRHKITKRGQNVTFRCDPISEHNRLYWYRQTLGQGPEFLTYFQNEAQLEKSRLLSDRFSAERPKGSFSTLEIQRTEQGDSAMYLCASSSLLRAPTDTQYFGPGTRLTVL.

The rearrangement links TRBV9 to TRBJ2-1; the match to TRBD2 covers 9 bases. CDR1 and CDR2 (germline): SGDLS, YYNGEE. V lost 7 bases to trimming and J lost 8 bases; unmatched junction nucleotides: 10. The CDR3 length is 14 residues. CDR3 DNA: TGTGCCAGCTCCGCGGGAGGGCCTTACGATGAGCAGTTCTTC. Its protein is CASSAGGPYDEQFF.

J is TRBJ2-1 and V is TRBV6-5, with TRBD1 identical over 7 bases. The CDR3 spans 16 residues. Germline CDR1 MNHEY, CDR2 SVGAGI. V was clipped by 2 bases and J by 5 bases; unmatched bases: 9. As DNA, the CDR3 is TGTGCCAGCAGTTACCATCCCGGGACAGCGAACAATGAGCAGTTCTTC. It codes for CASSYHPGTANNEQFF.

The chain has TRBV7-2 and TRBJ2-7, with 10 positions matching TRBD1. The CDR3 sequence is 16 residues long. Trimming cost V 2 bases and J 4 bases; bases outside gene matches: 8. Germline-derived CDR1 and CDR2 are SGHTA and FQGNSA. The CDR3 DNA reads as TGTGCCAGCAGCTTACGGGCCGGGACAGGGGTTTACGAGCAGTACTTC. Amino acid sequence: CASSLRAGTGVYEQYF.

The chain is built from TRBV7-2 and TRBJ2-5, with TRBD1 matching over 11 bases. The CDR3 totals 16 residues. Trimming at V came to 5 bases and at J to 7 bases, leaving 12 bases not matched to a gene. The germline V gene has CDR1 SGHTA and CDR2 FQGNSA. CDR3 protein: CASSPPTTGTGGTQYF. For the CDR3, the DNA is TGTGCCAGCAGCCCCCCAACCACCGGGACAGGGGGGACCCAGTACTTC. Full variable domain (rest looked up from reference TRBV7-2 and TRBJ2-5): GAGVSQSPSNKVTEKGKDVELRCDPISGHTALYWYRQSLGQGLEFLIYFQGNSAPDKSGLPSDRFSAERTGGSVSTLTIQRTQQEDSAVYLCASSPPTTGTGGTQYFGPGTRLLVL.

The CDR3 is CASREQGFQETQYF. As DNA, the CDR3 is TGTGCCAGCAGAGAACAGGGGTTCCAAGAGACCCAGTACTTC. V and J are TRBV27 and TRBJ2-5; 7 bases fit TRBD1. The germline V gene encodes CDR1 MNHEY and CDR2 SMNVEV (reference sequence). This CDR3 has 14 amino acids. The junction had 5 bases not matched to a gene; V was cut back by 6 bases and J by 1 base.

The chain couples TRBV11-2 to TRBJ2-7; maybe TRBD2 (6 bases). This CDR3 is built from 16 residues. V was trimmed by 0 bases and J by 0 bases, leaving 12 bases between them. Germline V CDR1 and CDR2: SGHAT, FQNNGV. In DNA form, the CDR3 reads TGTGCCAGCAGCTTAGATCACAGGACTACCTCCTACGAGCAGTACTTC. Translated, it gives CASSLDHRTTSYEQYF.

In this sample, this clone turned up a few times. The chain couples TRBV7-2 to TRBJ1-1; TRBD1 might be the D (5 bases). Germline V gives CDR1 SGHTA, CDR2 FQGNSA. V lost 5 bases and J lost 10, with 14 bases in between. The CDR3 sequence is 12 residues long. CDR3 protein: CASSPQWRGAFF. The DNA of the CDR3 is TGTGCCAGCAGCCCCCAATGGAGGGGAGCTTTCTTT.

The rearrangement joins TRBV5-4 to TRBJ1-1; D possibly corresponds to TRBD1 (5 bases). Germline CDR1 and CDR2: SGHNT and YYREEE (reference sequence). V was trimmed by 5 bases and J by 3 bases, leaving 8 bases between them. The CDR3 extends over 12 amino acids. Here the CDR3 reads CASRRGDTEAFF. The CDR3, as DNA: TGTGCCAGCAGGCGGGGGGACACTGAAGCTTTCTTT.

This clone was found a few times. The rearrangement links TRBV5-1 to TRBJ2-7; 13 bases fit TRBD2. Germline V CDR1 and CDR2: SGHRS, YFSETQ. After removal of 1 base from V and 3 bases from J, the junction contained 4 bases not matched to a gene. This CDR3 region has 16 residues. The CDR3 region is CASSLRTSGSSYEQYF. The CDR3 coding sequence is TGCGCCAGCAGCTTGAGGACTAGCGGGAGTAGCTACGAGCAGTACTTC.

The chain has TRBV7-3 and TRBJ1-1; 7 bases map to TRBD1. Looked up from germline, CDR1 is SGHTA and CDR2 is FQGTGA. V lost 5 bases to trimming and J lost 12 bases; unmatched junction nucleotides: 6. The CDR3 contains 11 residues. CDR3 loop: CASSQGGVTFF. The CDR3 bases are TGTGCCAGCAGCCAAGGGGGCGTCACTTTCTTT.

The chain recombines TRBV28 with TRBJ2-2, with 7 nucleotides matching TRBD2. V gave up 6 bases and J gave up 1 base; unmatched junction bases: 5. The CDR3 contains 15 residues. The germline gives CDR1 MDHEN, CDR2 SYDVKM. CDR3 sequence (DNA): TGTGCCAGCAGCCGGGGGGAGGTGAACACCGGGGAGCTGTTTTTT. Its translation is CASSRGEVNTGELFF.

The chain employs TRBV14 and TRBJ2-3; TRBD2 aligns across 8 bases. This CDR3 spans 15 amino acids. Per the germline V gene, CDR1 is SGHDN and CDR2 is FVKESK. Unmatched junction bases numbered 8, after V lost 4 bases and J lost 5 bases. The CDR3 protein is CASSRPSGREDTQYF. CDR3 coding DNA: TGTGCCAGCAGCCGTCCCAGCGGGAGAGAAGATACGCAGTATTTT. The whole variable domain, filled in from reference TRBV14 and TRBJ2-3, reads EAGVTQFPSHSVIEKGQTVTLRCDPISGHDNLYWYRRVMGKEIKFLLHFVKESKQDESGMPNNRFLAERTGGTYSTLKVQPAELEDSGVYFCASSRPSGREDTQYFGPGTRLTVL.

The V call is TRBV28, the J call TRBJ2-1; 13 bases map to TRBD2. The CDR3 is made up of 18 amino acids. Germline V lookup: CDR1 MDHEN, CDR2 SYDVKM. The ends lost 5 bases at V and 3 bases at J; junction bases unmatched: 10. CDR3 DNA: TGTGCCAGCAGTCTACTAGCGGGAGGGCAGGTCGGCTACAATGAGCAGTTCTTC. It translates to CASSLLAGGQVGYNEQFF.

The V call is TRBV29-1, the J call TRBJ2-1, with 7 positions matching TRBD2. This CDR3 has 16 residues. Germline CDR1 reads SQVTM; CDR2 reads ANQGSEA. V lost 1 base and J lost 4; bases outside the gene matches: 10. DNA of the CDR3: TGCAGCGTTGAAGGTATAACTAGCGTTAAGTACAATGAGCAGTTCTTC. It encodes CSVEGITSVKYNEQFF.

This clone was detected only once. The chain uses TRBV6-7 and TRBJ1-2; 9 positions match TRBD1. TRBV6-7 is sorted into the ORF group, with uncertain function. The CDR3 covers 15 residues. V was clipped by 0 bases and J by 3 bases; unmatched bases: 2. CDR3 sequence (DNA): TGTGCCAGCAGTTACTCCAGGACAGGGGACTATGGCTACACCTTC. Translating gives CASSYSRTGDYGYTF.

This chain links TRBV29-1 with TRBJ2-7, with D possibly TRBD2 on 6 matching bases. The CDR3 sequence is 16 residues long. Looked up from germline, CDR1 is SQVTM and CDR2 is ANQGSEA. Deletions cut 1 base from V and 0 bases from J, with 16 bases between. CDR3 nucleotide sequence: TGCAGCGTTGAAGGCCCAGTGGGGCGGGGCTCCTACGAGCAGTACTTC. Amino acids: CSVEGPVGRGSYEQYF.

The rearrangement links TRBV28 to TRBJ2-7, with D possibly matching TRBD2 (5 bases). The V end was cut by 3 bases, the J end by 7 bases, with 7 bases between. CDR3 length: 11 residues. Per the germline V gene, CDR1 is MDHEN and CDR2 is SYDVKM. For the CDR3, the DNA is TGTGCCAGCAGTTTGGGCGGGGAGCAGTACTTC. This encodes CASSLGGEQYF.

The chain has TRBV28 and TRBJ2-7, with D maybe TRBD1 (5 bases). From germline, CDR1 is MDHEN and CDR2 SYDVKM. CDR3 length: 12 amino acids. V was trimmed by 7 bases and J by 2 bases, leaving 9 bases between them. This chain's CDR3 is CASKDSAYEQYF. Here the CDR3 DNA reads TGTGCCAGCAAAGACAGCGCCTACGAGCAGTACTTC.